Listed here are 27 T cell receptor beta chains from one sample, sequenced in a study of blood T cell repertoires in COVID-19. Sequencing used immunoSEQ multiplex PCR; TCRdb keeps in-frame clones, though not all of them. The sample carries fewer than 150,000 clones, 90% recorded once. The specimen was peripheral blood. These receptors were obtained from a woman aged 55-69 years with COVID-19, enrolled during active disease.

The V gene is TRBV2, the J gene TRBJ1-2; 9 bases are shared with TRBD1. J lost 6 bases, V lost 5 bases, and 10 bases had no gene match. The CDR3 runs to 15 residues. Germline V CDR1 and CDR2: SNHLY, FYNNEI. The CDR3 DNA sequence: TGTGCCAGCAGTTCACAGGGGGCGCTCGGGGATGGCTACACCTTC. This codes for CASSSQGALGDGYTF.

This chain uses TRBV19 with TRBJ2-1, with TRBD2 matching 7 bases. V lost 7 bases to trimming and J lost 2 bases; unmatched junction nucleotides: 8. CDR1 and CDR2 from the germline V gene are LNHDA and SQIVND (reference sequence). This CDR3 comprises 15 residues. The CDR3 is CASMSYGGTYNEQFF. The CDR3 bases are TGTGCCAGTATGTCTTACGGGGGGACCTACAATGAGCAGTTCTTC.

This CDR3 reads CASSSSWQINTEAFF. CDR3 in DNA: TGCGCCAGCAGCTCAAGTTGGCAGATCAACACTGAAGCTTTCTTT. The rearrangement uses TRBV4-3 and TRBJ1-1; D remains ambiguous. Germline CDR1 LGHNA, CDR2 YSLEER. The CDR3 totals 15 residues. V gave up 5 bases and J gave up 2 bases, with 15 bases separating them.

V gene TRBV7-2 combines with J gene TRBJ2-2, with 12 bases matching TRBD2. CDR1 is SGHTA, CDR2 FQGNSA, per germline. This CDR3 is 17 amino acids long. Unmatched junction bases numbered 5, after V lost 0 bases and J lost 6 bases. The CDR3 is CASSLAPSGGAAGELFF. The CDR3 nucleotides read TGTGCCAGCAGCTTAGCGCCTAGCGGGGGGGCCGCCGGGGAGCTGTTTTTT.

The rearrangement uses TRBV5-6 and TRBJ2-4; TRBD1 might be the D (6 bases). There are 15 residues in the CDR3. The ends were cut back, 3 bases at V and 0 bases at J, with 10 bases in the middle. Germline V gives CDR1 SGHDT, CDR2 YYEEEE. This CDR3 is CASSSRDTAKNIQYF. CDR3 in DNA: TGTGCCAGCAGCTCAAGGGACACAGCCAAAAACATTCAGTACTTC.

The DNA of the CDR3 is TGTGCCAGCAGACTGACAGGGGCAACCTATGGCTACACCTTC. Amino acid sequence: CASRLTGATYGYTF. J is TRBJ1-2 and V is TRBV6-1; 8 nucleotides agree with TRBD1. The J segment lost 4 bases and the V segment lost 6 bases, leaving 7 bases of the junction unmatched. There are 14 residues in the CDR3. The V gene's germline CDR1 is MNHNS and CDR2 SASEGT.

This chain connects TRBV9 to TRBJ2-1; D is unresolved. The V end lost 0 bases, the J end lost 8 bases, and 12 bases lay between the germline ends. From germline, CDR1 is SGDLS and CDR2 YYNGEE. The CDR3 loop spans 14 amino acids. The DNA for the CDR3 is TGTGCCAGCAGCGTAGTTGCAGGTAGTGATGAGCAGTTCTTC. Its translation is CASSVVAGSDEQFF.

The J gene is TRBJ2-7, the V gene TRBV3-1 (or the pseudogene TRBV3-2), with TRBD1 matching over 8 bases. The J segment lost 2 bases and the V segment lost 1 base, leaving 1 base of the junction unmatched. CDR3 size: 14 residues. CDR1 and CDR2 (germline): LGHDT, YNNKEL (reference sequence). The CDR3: CASSQAGQAYEQYF. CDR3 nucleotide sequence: TGTGCCAGCAGCCAAGCGGGACAGGCCTACGAGCAGTACTTC.

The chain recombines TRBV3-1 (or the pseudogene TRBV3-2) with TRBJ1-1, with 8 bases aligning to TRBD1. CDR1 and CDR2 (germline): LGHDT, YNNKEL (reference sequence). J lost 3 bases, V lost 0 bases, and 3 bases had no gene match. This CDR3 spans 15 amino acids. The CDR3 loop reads CASSQDYRGDTEAFF. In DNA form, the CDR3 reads TGTGCCAGCAGCCAAGATTACAGGGGGGACACTGAAGCTTTCTTT.

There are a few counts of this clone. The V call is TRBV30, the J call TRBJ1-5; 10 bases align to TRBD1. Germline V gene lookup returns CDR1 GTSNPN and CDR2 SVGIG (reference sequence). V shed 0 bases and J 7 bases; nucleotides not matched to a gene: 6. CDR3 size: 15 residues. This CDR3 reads CAWSVLGQGSQPQHF. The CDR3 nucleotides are TGTGCCTGGAGTGTATTGGGACAGGGGAGCCAGCCCCAGCATTTT. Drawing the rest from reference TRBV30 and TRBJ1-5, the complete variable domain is SQTIHQWPATLVQPVGSPLSLECTVEGTSNPNLYWYRQAAGRGLQLLFYSVGIGQISSEVPQNLSASRPQDRQFILSSKKLLLSDSGFYLCAWSVLGQGSQPQHFGDGTRLSIL.

CDR3: CSVEWPTTTSQETQYF. In nucleotides, the CDR3 is TGCAGCGTTGAATGGCCCACTACAACCAGTCAAGAGACCCAGTACTTC. The chain employs TRBV29-1 and TRBJ2-5; D is ambiguous. V was cut by 2 bases and J by 2 bases, with 18 bases left in between. This CDR3 is built from 16 residues. Germline V lookup: CDR1 SQVTM, CDR2 ANQGSEA.

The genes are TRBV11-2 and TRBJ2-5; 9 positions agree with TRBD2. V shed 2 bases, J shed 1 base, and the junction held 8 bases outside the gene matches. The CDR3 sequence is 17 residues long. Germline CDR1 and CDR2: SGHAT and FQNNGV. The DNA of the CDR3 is TGTGCCAGCAGCTTAAGGTTGCTAGCGGGGAGCCAAGAGACCCAGTACTTC. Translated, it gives CASSLRLLAGSQETQYF. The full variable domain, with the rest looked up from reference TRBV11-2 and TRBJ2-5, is EAGVAQSPRYKIIEKRQSVAFWCNPISGHATLYWYQQILGQGPKLLIQFQNNGVVDDSQLPKDRFSAERLKGVDSTLKIQPAKLEDSAVYLCASSLRLLAGSQETQYFGPGTRLLVL.

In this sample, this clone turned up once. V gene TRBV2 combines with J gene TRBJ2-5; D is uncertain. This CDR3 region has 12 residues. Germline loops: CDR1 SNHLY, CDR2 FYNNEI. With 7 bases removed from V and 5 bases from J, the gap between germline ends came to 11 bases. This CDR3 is CASNQNRETQYF. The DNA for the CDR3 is TGTGCCAGCAACCAGAACCGTGAGACCCAGTACTTC.

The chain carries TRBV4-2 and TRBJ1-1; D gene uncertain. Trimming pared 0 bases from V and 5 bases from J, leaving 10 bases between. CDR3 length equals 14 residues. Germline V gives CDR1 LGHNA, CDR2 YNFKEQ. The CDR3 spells CASSQDIRGTEAFF. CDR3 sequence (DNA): TGTGCCAGCAGCCAAGATATAAGAGGAACTGAAGCTTTCTTT.

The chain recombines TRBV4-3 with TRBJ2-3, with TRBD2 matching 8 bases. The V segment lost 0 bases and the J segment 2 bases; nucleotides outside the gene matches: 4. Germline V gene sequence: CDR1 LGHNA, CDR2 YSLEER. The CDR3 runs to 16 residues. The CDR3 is CASSQERGGYTDTQYF. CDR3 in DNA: TGCGCCAGCAGCCAAGAACGGGGGGGATACACAGATACGCAGTATTTT.

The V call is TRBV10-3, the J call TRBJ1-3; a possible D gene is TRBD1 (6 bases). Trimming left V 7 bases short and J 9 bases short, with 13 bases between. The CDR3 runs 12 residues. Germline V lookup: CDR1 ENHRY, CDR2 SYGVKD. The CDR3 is CAITPGESTIYF. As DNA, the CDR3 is TGTGCCATCACCCCAGGGGAGAGCACCATATATTTT.

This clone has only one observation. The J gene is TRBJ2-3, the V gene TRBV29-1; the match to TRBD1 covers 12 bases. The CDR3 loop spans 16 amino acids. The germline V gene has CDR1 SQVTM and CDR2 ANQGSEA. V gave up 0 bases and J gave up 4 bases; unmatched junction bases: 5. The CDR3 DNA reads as TGCAGCGTTGAAGATAGGGACAGGGGGCTGGCAGATACGCAGTATTTT. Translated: CSVEDRDRGLADTQYF.

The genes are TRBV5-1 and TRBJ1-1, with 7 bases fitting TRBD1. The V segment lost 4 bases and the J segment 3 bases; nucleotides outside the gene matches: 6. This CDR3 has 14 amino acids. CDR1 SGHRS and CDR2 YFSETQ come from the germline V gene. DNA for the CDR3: TGCGCCAGCAGCACCATGACAGGGCACACTGAAGCTTTCTTT. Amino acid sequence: CASSTMTGHTEAFF.

This CDR3 is CASRKTGTETSGYTF. In nucleotides, the CDR3 is TGTGCCAGCAGGAAAACCGGGACAGAAACCTCTGGCTACACCTTC. The chain recombines TRBV7-3 with TRBJ1-2; 7 bases are a match to TRBD1. With 6 bases clipped from V and 7 bases from J, the junction kept 14 bases outside the gene matches. Germline V gives CDR1 SGHTA, CDR2 FQGTGA. The CDR3 runs 15 residues. Full variable domain (remainder filled in from reference TRBV7-3 and TRBJ1-2): GAGVSQTPSNKVTEKGKYVELRCDPISGHTALYWYRQSLGQGPEFLIYFQGTGAADDSGLPNDRFFAVRPEGSVSTLKIQRTERGDSAVYLCASRKTGTETSGYTFGSGTRLTVV.

The CDR3 protein is CASSLSGRGGELFF. CDR3 DNA sequence: TGTGCCAGCAGCTTAAGCGGGAGGGGCGGGGAGCTGTTTTTT. This chain uses TRBV11-3 with TRBJ2-2; 10 bases match TRBD2. The CDR3 runs to 14 residues. Per germline, CDR1 SGHNT and CDR2 YENEEA. The V and J ends lost 2 bases and 7 bases, in that order; junction bases with no gene match: 1.

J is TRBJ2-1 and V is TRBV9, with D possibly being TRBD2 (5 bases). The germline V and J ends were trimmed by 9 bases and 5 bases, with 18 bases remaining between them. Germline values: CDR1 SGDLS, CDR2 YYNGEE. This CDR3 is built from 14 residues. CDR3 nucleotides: TGTGCCACAGCAGTGGCGGAGGCCGACAATGAGCAGTTCTTC. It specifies CATAVAEADNEQFF.

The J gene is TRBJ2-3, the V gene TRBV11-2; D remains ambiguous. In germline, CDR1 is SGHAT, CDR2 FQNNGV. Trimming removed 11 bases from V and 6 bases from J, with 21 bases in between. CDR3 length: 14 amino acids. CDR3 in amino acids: CASAVDLKVDTQYF. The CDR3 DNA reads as TGTGCCTCCGCGGTAGACTTAAAAGTGGATACGCAGTATTTT.

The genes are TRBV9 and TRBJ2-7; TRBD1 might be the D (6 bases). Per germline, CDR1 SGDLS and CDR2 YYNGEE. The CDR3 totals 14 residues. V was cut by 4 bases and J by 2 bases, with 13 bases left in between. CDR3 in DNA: TGTGCCAGCAGCCCTGCAGGGGTTGCCTACGAGCAGTACTTC. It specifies CASSPAGVAYEQYF.

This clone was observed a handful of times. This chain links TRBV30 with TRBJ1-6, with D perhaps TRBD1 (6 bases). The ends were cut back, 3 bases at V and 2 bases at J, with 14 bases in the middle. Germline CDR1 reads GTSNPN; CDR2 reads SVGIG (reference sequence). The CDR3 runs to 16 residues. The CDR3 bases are TGTGCCTGGAGGGAGCGGGGGGCTGCCTATAATTCACCCCTCCACTTT. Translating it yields CAWRERGAAYNSPLHF.

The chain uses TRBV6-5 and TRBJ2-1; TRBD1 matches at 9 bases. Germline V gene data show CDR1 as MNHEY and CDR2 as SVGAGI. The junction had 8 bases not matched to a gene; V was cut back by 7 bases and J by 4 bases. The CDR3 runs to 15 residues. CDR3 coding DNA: TGTGCCAGCAATCGGGACAGGGCTAAGTACAATGAGCAGTTCTTC. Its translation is CASNRDRAKYNEQFF.

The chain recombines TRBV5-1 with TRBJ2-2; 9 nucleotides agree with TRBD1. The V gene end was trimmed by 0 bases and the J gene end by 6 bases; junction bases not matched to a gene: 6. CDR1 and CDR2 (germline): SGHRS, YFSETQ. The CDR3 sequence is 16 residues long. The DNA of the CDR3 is TGCGCCAGCAGCTTGGGCCGGGACAGGGTTTCCGGGGAGCTGTTTTTT. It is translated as CASSLGRDRVSGELFF.

CDR3 sequence: CASNRDSSYNEQFF. The CDR3, as DNA: TGTGCCAGCAACAGGGACAGCTCCTACAATGAGCAGTTCTTC. V gene TRBV2 combines with J gene TRBJ2-1; 7 nucleotides match TRBD1. CDR1 and CDR2 from the germline V gene are SNHLY and FYNNEI. The CDR3 spans 14 residues. V was pared by 7 bases and J by 0 bases, with 3 bases of the junction left unmatched.